Below are 14 T cell receptor beta chains sequenced from a single sample in a study of T cell repertoires in cytomegalovirus infection. In TCRdb, the reads were re-called with MiXCR into one record per CDR3 protein. Here the sample spans approximately 910,000 distinct CDR3 sequences, about a third being singletons. No antigen has been identified for these receptors. This sample comprised cultured CD8+ T cells from PBMCs, obtained from culture after CMV antigen stimulation. These receptors were collected from a human donor in good health (CMV status not recorded). Some clones in this sample may be carry-over from other donors' samples.

The chain recombines TRBV6-6 with TRBJ1-2; no reliable D call. There are 14 residues in the CDR3. The germline V gene has CDR1 MNHNY and CDR2 SVGAGI (reference sequence). V was cut by 2 bases and J by 0 bases, with 7 bases left in between. For the CDR3, the DNA is TGTGCCAGCAGTTACGGGTTAACTAACTATGGCTACACCTTC. This translates into CASSYGLTNYGYTF.

This clonotype occurred a few times. This chain joins TRBV15 and TRBJ2-5, with D possibly matching TRBD2 (7 bases). The CDR3 has 17 amino acids. V lost 8 bases, J lost 4 bases, and 26 bases lay in between. Germline CDR1 and CDR2: LNHNV and YYDKDF (reference sequence). DNA of the CDR3: TGTGCCACCCAAGGGGGGGCCATCAGATGGGAAGGAGAGACCCAGTACTTC. Its protein product is CATQGGAIRWEGETQYF. Complete variable domain (other parts from reference TRBV15 and TRBJ2-5): DAMVIQNPRYQVTQFGKPVTLSCSQTLNHNVMYWYQQKSSQAPKLLFHYYDKDFNNEADTPDNFQSRRPNTSFCFLDIRSPGLGDTAMYLCATQGGAIRWEGETQYFGPGTRLLVL.

The V gene is TRBV14, the J gene TRBJ1-2; 7 bases align to TRBD1. V shed 5 bases, J shed 14 bases, and the junction held 17 bases outside the gene matches. The CDR3 is 14 residues long. CDR1 SGHDN and CDR2 FVKESK come from the germline V gene. CDR3 sequence (DNA): TGTGCCAGCAGCTCTGAGCAGGGGGTTTTCGATAGGACCTTC. This encodes CASSSEQGVFDRTF.

This clonotype was detected a few times. This chain joins TRBV28 and TRBJ1-1; D is perhaps TRBD1 (5 bases). Germline V gene lookup returns CDR1 MDHEN and CDR2 SYDVKM. Trimming left V 0 bases short and J 0 bases short, with 14 bases between. The CDR3 consists of 17 residues. The CDR3 DNA follows: TGTGCCAGCAGTTTATGGAACCCAGGGCGCATGAACACTGAAGCTTTCTTT. This encodes CASSLWNPGRMNTEAFF.

This clonotype was picked up a small number of times. The rearrangement uses TRBV4-1 and TRBJ1-5; D unclear. Deletions cut 2 bases from V and 2 bases from J, with 16 bases between. The CDR3 consists of 17 residues. Germline CDR1 MGHRA, CDR2 YSYEKL. CDR3 amino acids: CASSQSDPLGGNQPQHF. The DNA of the CDR3 is TGCGCCAGCAGCCAATCTGACCCATTAGGAGGCAATCAGCCCCAGCATTTT.

The chain recombines TRBV29-1 with TRBJ1-1; D unclear. The germline CDR1 and CDR2 sequences are SQVTM and ANQGSEA. This CDR3 contains 10 residues. V was clipped by 6 bases and J by 6 bases, with 8 bases between them. The CDR3 spells CSVDRAEAFF. The CDR3 region has the DNA TGCAGCGTCGACCGAGCTGAAGCTTTCTTT.

This clonotype showed up just a few times. The chain combines TRBV10-3 with TRBJ2-3; a possible D gene is TRBD1 (5 bases). The germline gives CDR1 ENHRY, CDR2 SYGVKD. The CDR3 is made up of 17 amino acids. V lost 8 bases and J lost 1, with 22 bases in between. Written as DNA, the CDR3 is TGTGCCATCGCACCCTTTTTGGGGCCACGGGGCACAGATACGCAGTATTTT. Encoded protein: CAIAPFLGPRGTDTQYF.

With regard to this clonotype: A much larger clone lies a single base off, so this may be a read error. The chain carries TRBV7-8 and TRBJ2-1; 8 bases align to TRBD2. With V trimmed by 5 bases and J by 6 bases, 15 bases remained unmatched. This CDR3 region has 17 residues. Germline loops: CDR1 SGHVS, CDR2 FQNEAQ. This CDR3 reads CASSPRGERGGSNEQFF. CDR3 coding DNA: TGTGCCAGCAGCCCCCGAGGGGAACGGGGGGGGTCCAATGAGCAGTTCTTC. The whole variable domain, filled in from reference TRBV7-8 and TRBJ2-1, reads GAGVSQSPRYKVAKRGQDVALRCDPISGHVSLFWYQQALGQGPEFLTYFQNEAQLDKSGLPSDRFFAERPEGSVSTLKIQRTQQEDSAVYLCASSPRGERGGSNEQFFGPGTRLTVL.

This clonotype was found many times. The chain uses TRBV6-1 and TRBJ2-2, with 9 bases fitting TRBD1. The CDR3 is 17 residues long. Germline V gene data show CDR1 as MNHNS and CDR2 as SASEGT. The V segment lost 7 bases and the J segment 4 bases; nucleotides outside the gene matches: 13. The CDR3 nucleotides are TGTGCCAGCAAGGATTTTCCGGGACAGGGTTCCACCGGGGAGCTGTTTTTT. It specifies CASKDFPGQGSTGELFF.

This clonotype was seen a handful of times. V gene TRBV27 combines with J gene TRBJ1-5; TRBD1 might be the D (5 bases). The CDR3 covers 14 residues. Germline lookup yields CDR1 MNHEY and CDR2 SMNVEV (reference sequence). Trimming removed 8 bases from V and 3 bases from J, with 14 bases in between. CDR3 protein: CASSPRVSNQPQHF. The CDR3, as DNA: TGTGCCAGCTCCCCCAGGGTATCCAATCAGCCCCAGCATTTT.

This clonotype has ten or more counts. The genes are TRBV7-9 and TRBJ2-1; D call uncertain. CDR3 length equals 13 residues. Trimming cost V 7 bases and J 1 base, with 8 bases left between them. Germline CDR1 is SEHNR and CDR2 is FQNEAQ (reference sequence). CDR3 coding DNA: TGTGCCAGCATCCTGGGGTCCTACAATGAGCAGTTCTTC. Protein product: CASILGSYNEQFF.

This clonotype was seen a handful of times. The genes are TRBV24-1 and TRBJ2-1; 12 bases are shared with TRBD2. There are 17 residues in the CDR3. Germline V gives CDR1 KGHDR, CDR2 SFDVKD. Trimming took 2 bases from V and 4 from J; bases not matched to a gene: 5. The CDR3 here is CATSDSLAGGLYNEQFF. CDR3 sequence (DNA): TGTGCCACCAGTGATTCACTAGCGGGGGGACTTTACAATGAGCAGTTCTTC.

The chain has TRBV10-3 and TRBJ1-5, with TRBD1 identical over 7 bases. Germline-derived CDR1 and CDR2 are ENHRY and SYGVKD. This CDR3 contains 16 residues. With 2 bases clipped from V and 11 bases from J, the junction kept 15 bases outside the gene matches. The CDR3 DNA reads as TGTGCCATCAGTGAGAGTATTGGAGCAGGGGGAAAAGCCCAGCATTTT. Residues: CAISESIGAGGKAQHF.

This clonotype was recorded a few times. The V call is TRBV12-3 or TRBV12-4, the J call TRBJ2-5, with TRBD2 matching 10 bases. This CDR3 has 15 amino acids. Trimming at V came to 3 bases and at J to 5 bases, leaving 6 bases not matched to a gene. The CDR3 DNA is TGTGCCAGCAGTTTTAGCGGGGGGTCCGGCGAGACCCAGTACTTC. This codes for CASSFSGGSGETQYF.